The clone carrying this TCR beta chain was seen ten or more times. Its target is not known. Other DNA variants within this sample encode the same CDR3. The data originate from a study of metastatic and nonmetastatic thyroid tumors. For the study at large: Both malignant and benign thyroid patients supplied peripheral blood and tumor or nodule tissue samples, across which the repertoires of these patients were then compared.

This CDR3 region has 16 residues. Trimming took 5 bases from V and 9 from J, leaving 23 bases between them. Germline loops: CDR1 MDHEN, CDR2 SYDVKM. General study findings and limits: Benign nodules reportedly had significantly lower TCR beta diversity than malignant thyroid tumors in blood and tumor.

In the original processing: Built for papillary thyroid cancer, a distant-metastasis classifier drew on CDR3 differences across clinicopathological groups. Using MiXCR, TCRdb re-called clones from the PCR reads. In this record, the V and J calls reflect TCRdb's handling and not the investigators' own analysis. The table shows about 50,000 clones, with 20% occurring only once. The entire patient cohort was treatment-naive prior to thyroid surgery. J is TRBJ2-1 and V is TRBV28; possibly TRBD1 for D (6 bases). Sample: blood. This TCR came from a female donor with papillary thyroid cancer or a benign thyroid nodule (not recorded which). Some clones in this sample may be carry-over from other donors' samples. In DNA, the CDR3 is TGTGCCAGCAGTCGGCCCGGGACACAGGGAAGGGGTGAGCAGTTCTTC. The encoded protein is CASSRPGTQGRGEQFF.